This T cell receptor (beta chain) emerged from a study of identical twins. Findings and limits, study-wide: Twins showed weaker excess sharing in their beta out-of-frame sequences.

With regard to this clonotype: Its target is not known.

This CDR3 region has 14 residues. CDR1 and CDR2 (germline): SGHRS, YFSETQ. V shed 4 bases, J shed 8 bases, and the junction held 5 bases outside the gene matches. TCRdb re-called the 5' RACE reads with MiXCR, one entry per CDR3 protein. The data contain approximately 280,000 distinct CDR3 sequences, about 8.1% of them singletons. These same data were also listed under a study on yellow fever vaccine responses in identical twins.

The source of this sequence is a woman aged 18-35 years in good health. Specimen: memory (CD45RO+) T cells sorted from blood. The chain couples TRBV5-1 to TRBJ1-6; TRBD1 agrees at 8 bases. The CDR3 loop is CASSLTGGDSPLHF. The CDR3 coding sequence is TGCGCCAGCAGCCTCACAGGGGGAGATTCACCCCTCCACTTT.